These T cell receptor beta chains were read from a single sample in a study of early T cells in non-severe SARS-CoV-2 infection. TCRdb fed the 5' RACE reads into MiXCR, producing one record per CDR3 protein. Counted here are about 59,000 distinct CDR3 sequences, approximately 10% occurring once; the ten biggest clones make up around 1.8%. The specimen was whole blood. The receptor source for this set is an adult who was a healthcare worker with PCR-confirmed SARS-CoV-2 infection or an uninfected control (not recorded which). Both conserved end residues are part of each CDR3. The D gene is left open where the match is weak. Not every row has a clone size; where given, it reads once, few, many or a size class.

v_call: TRBV6-1; j_call: TRBJ2-7; clone_size: many; d_call: TRBD1; cdr3_aa: CASSAGTAGDYEQYF; cdr3_nt: TGTGCCAGCAGCGCCGGGACAGCCGGCGATTACGAGCAGTACTTC
v_call: TRBV5-1; j_call: TRBJ2-3; clone_size: .; d_call: .; cdr3_aa: CASSPLPGTRFADTQYF; cdr3_nt: TGCGCCAGCAGCCCTTTACCAGGGACTCGGTTTGCAGATACGCAGTATTTT
v_call: TRBV7-9; j_call: TRBJ2-3; clone_size: many; d_call: TRBD2; cdr3_aa: CASSLAPTSGLADTQYF; cdr3_nt: TGTGCCAGCAGCTTAGCCCCGACTAGCGGGCTCGCAGATACGCAGTATTTT
v_call: TRBV6-2/TRBV6-3; j_call: TRBJ2-3; clone_size: .; d_call: .; cdr3_aa: CASSWTDGSTDTQYF; cdr3_nt: TGTGCCAGCAGTTGGACAGACGGTAGCACAGATACGCAGTATTTT
v_call: TRBV19; j_call: TRBJ2-5; clone_size: many; d_call: .; cdr3_aa: CASRRQGETQYF; cdr3_nt: TGTGCCAGTAGGAGACAAGGAGAGACCCAGTACTTC
v_call: TRBV5-1; j_call: TRBJ2-3; clone_size: few; d_call: TRBD2; cdr3_aa: CASSPLRTSGGVTDTQYF; cdr3_nt: TGCGCCAGCAGCCCTCTGAGGACTAGCGGGGGGGTCACAGATACGCAGTATTTT
v_call: TRBV12-3/TRBV12-4; j_call: TRBJ1-1; clone_size: .; d_call: .; cdr3_aa: CASSFGALVGAFF; cdr3_nt: TGTGCCAGCAGTTTTGGGGCTCTGGTGGGAGCTTTCTTT
v_call: TRBV20-1; j_call: TRBJ2-5; clone_size: .; d_call: .; cdr3_aa: CSARVGGETQYF; cdr3_nt: TGCAGTGCTAGAGTTGGAGGGGAGACCCAGTACTTC
v_call: TRBV6-6; j_call: TRBJ1-6; clone_size: few; d_call: TRBD1; cdr3_aa: CASSSGQGGSPLHF; cdr3_nt: TGTGCCAGCAGTTCGGGACAGGGTGGCTCACCCCTCCACTTT
v_call: TRBV3-1; j_call: TRBJ2-7; clone_size: few; d_call: TRBD1; cdr3_aa: CASSNRDRVYYEQYF; cdr3_nt: TGTGCCAGCAGCAACCGGGACAGGGTATACTACGAGCAGTACTTC
v_call: TRBV6-2/TRBV6-3; j_call: TRBJ1-2; clone_size: many; d_call: .; cdr3_aa: CASSYYPSTSIAYGYTF; cdr3_nt: TGTGCCAGCAGTTACTACCCTTCTACTTCTATTGCCTATGGCTACACCTTC
v_call: TRBV7-2; j_call: TRBJ2-1; clone_size: many; d_call: TRBD1; cdr3_aa: CASSLATGGSHNEQFF; cdr3_nt: TGTGCCAGCAGCTTAGCAACAGGGGGAAGTCACAATGAGCAGTTCTTC
v_call: TRBV5-5; j_call: TRBJ1-5; clone_size: many; d_call: .; cdr3_aa: CASSLYSNQPQHF; cdr3_nt: TGTGCCAGCAGCCTCTATAGCAATCAGCCCCAGCATTTT
v_call: TRBV6-5; j_call: TRBJ2-7; clone_size: few; d_call: TRBD1; cdr3_aa: CASSSGRGRYEQYF; cdr3_nt: TGTGCCAGCAGTTCGGGCAGGGGGAGATACGAGCAGTACTTC
v_call: TRBV5-4; j_call: TRBJ2-3; clone_size: many; d_call: .; cdr3_aa: CASSLETDTQYF; cdr3_nt: TGTGCCAGCAGCTTGGAGACAGATACGCAGTATTTT
v_call: TRBV10-3; j_call: TRBJ2-1; clone_size: many; d_call: .; cdr3_aa: CAINGGGSSYNEQFF; cdr3_nt: TGTGCCATCAATGGGGGCGGGAGCTCCTACAATGAGCAGTTCTTC
v_call: TRBV12-3/TRBV12-4; j_call: TRBJ1-1; clone_size: many; d_call: TRBD1; cdr3_aa: CASSPTGGAWTEAFF; cdr3_nt: TGTGCCAGCAGCCCAACAGGGGGCGCATGGACTGAAGCTTTCTTT
v_call: TRBV6-1; j_call: TRBJ1-2; clone_size: many; d_call: .; cdr3_aa: CASSRQPTYYGYTF; cdr3_nt: TGTGCCAGCAGTAGACAGCCGACATACTATGGCTACACCTTC
v_call: TRBV5-5; j_call: TRBJ2-1; clone_size: once; d_call: .; cdr3_aa: CASSSGAIGASQFF; cdr3_nt: TGTGCCAGCAGCTCGGGAGCTATCGGGGCCAGTCAGTTCTTC
v_call: TRBV4-1; j_call: TRBJ2-1; clone_size: many; d_call: .; cdr3_aa: CASSHGTPEQFF; cdr3_nt: TGCGCCAGCAGCCACGGGACCCCTGAGCAGTTCTTC
v_call: TRBV9; j_call: TRBJ2-1; clone_size: many; d_call: .; cdr3_aa: CASSYEAAGANEQFF; cdr3_nt: TGTGCCAGCTCATACGAAGCAGCTGGGGCCAATGAGCAGTTCTTC
v_call: TRBV7-6; j_call: TRBJ2-5; clone_size: few; d_call: TRBD1; cdr3_aa: CASSPSQGAQETQYF; cdr3_nt: TGTGCCAGCAGCCCCTCACAGGGGGCCCAAGAGACCCAGTACTTC
v_call: TRBV18; j_call: TRBJ2-7; clone_size: .; d_call: .; cdr3_aa: CASSPSITAAHEQYF; cdr3_nt: TGTGCCAGCTCACCCTCCATTACCGCTGCCCACGAGCAGTACTTC
v_call: TRBV29-1; j_call: TRBJ2-7; clone_size: many; d_call: TRBD1; cdr3_aa: CSVVGWDSSYEQYF; cdr3_nt: TGCAGCGTTGTTGGTTGGGACAGCTCCTACGAGCAGTACTTC